This T cell receptor (beta chain) was identified during a study of shared clonotypes between healthy human individuals. Study results and caveats: Clonotype sharing among donors, it was expected, would be affected by sequencing depth.

The authors ran the assay at deep level. TCRdb's table, derived via immunoSEQ multiplex PCR, lists solely in-frame clones and lacks some. The profile shows about 560,000 clones, around 78% of them singletons. CDR3 length: 13 amino acids. Trimming shortened V by 3 bases and J by 2 bases, and 8 bases separated the two germline ends. Germline V lookup: CDR1 SNHLY, CDR2 FYNNEI. This clone was detected only once. Its target is not known. The origin of this receptor is a woman in her forties in good health. Some clones in this sample may be carry-over from other donors' samples. Material: PBMCs. The chain couples TRBV2 to TRBJ2-7; the D gene is possibly TRBD2 (5 bases). The CDR3 DNA follows: TGTGCCAGCAGTGAGGACTTCCCCTACGAGCAGTACTTC. Amino acid sequence: CASSEDFPYEQYF.